The entry below gives a single TCR beta chain sequence along with its context. Its antigen is unidentified. Here immunoSEQ multiplex PCR was the method, and the copy in TCRdb shows in-frame clones only, minus some. In the table there are 50,000 to 75,000 clones, roughly 79% of which are singletons. CD4+ T cells specific for antigen were expanded with viral peptide pools by the ViraFEST assay before sequencing. Investigators separated out CD4+ T cells once approximately 10 days of culture had passed. Vaccine recipients lacked prior SARS-CoV-2 infection and had negative nucleocapsid antibodies. Culturing of a few million PBMC per well took place with approximately 10 IU/ml IL-2 and 9 to 10 ug/ml peptides. This entry is derived from a study of vaccination effects on CD4 cells after COVID-19. Study-wide results and caveats: Marked clonal contraction was seen in infection- and vaccine-induced clones late after vaccination. Common cold coronavirus cross-reactivity was shown by only 1 of 255 vaccine-induced clones in healthy vaccinees.

Germline CDR1 is KGHSH and CDR2 is LQKENI. Trimming at V came to 6 bases and at J to 2 bases, leaving 6 bases not matched to a gene. The CDR3 extends over 14 amino acids. This material consisted of CD4+ T cells from PBMCs cultured with HCoV-229E spike peptides, taken before COVID-19 vaccination. This receptor was identified in a human donor who received a COVID-19 vaccine. V and J are TRBV18 and TRBJ2-7; 8 bases are shared with TRBD1. The CDR3: CASSFKTGAYEQYV. CDR3 coding DNA: TGTGCCAGCTCTTTCAAGACAGGGGCCTACGAGCAGTACGTC.